This passage covers 30 T cell receptor beta chains from one sample sequenced in a study of cytomegalovirus exposure and HLA in healthy donors. This PCR relied on a set of 60 Vbeta primers and 13 Jbeta primers. TCRdb's copy holds only in-frame clones and misses some; the assay was immunoSEQ multiplex PCR. The table has 100,000 to 150,000 clones, roughly 78% seen once. Sequenced: PBMCs. These receptors were taken from a man aged 25-45 years in good health and CMV-seronegative.

This clone was recorded a few times. This chain joins TRBV5-4 and TRBJ2-3; 9 positions agree with TRBD1. The CDR3 length is 16 residues. V shed 5 bases and J 0 bases; nucleotides not matched to a gene: 7. CDR1 is SGHNT, CDR2 YYREEE, per germline (reference sequence). The CDR3 region has the DNA TGTGCCAGCAGAAGTCCCGGGACAGGGAGCACAGATACGCAGTATTTT. Translated: CASRSPGTGSTDTQYF.

V gene TRBV5-8 combines with J gene TRBJ2-5; 9 nucleotides agree with TRBD2. CDR1 and CDR2 (germline): SGHTS, YDEGEE. J lost 4 bases, V lost 2 bases, and 9 bases had no gene match. The CDR3 spans 16 residues. The CDR3 DNA follows: TGTGCCAGCAGCTTTTTCGCGGGAGGGAGGGCAGAGACCCAGTACTTC. Residues: CASSFFAGGRAETQYF.

This chain links TRBV7-3 with TRBJ1-3, with 9 positions matching TRBD1. J lost 3 bases, V lost 5 bases, and 8 bases had no gene match. The CDR3 has 16 amino acids. Germline CDR1 reads SGHTA; CDR2 reads FQGTGA. The CDR3 region is CASSPTTGGVGNTIYF. CDR3 in DNA: TGTGCCAGCAGCCCCACCACAGGGGGCGTTGGAAACACCATATATTTT.

The V and J genes are TRBV7-3 and TRBJ2-2; D uncertain. This CDR3 is 12 amino acids long. Trimming took 5 bases from V and 5 from J, leaving 6 bases between them. The germline V gene has CDR1 SGHTA and CDR2 FQGTGA. CDR3 DNA sequence: TGTGCCAGCAGCCCCTTAACCGGGGAGCTGTTTTTT. Residues: CASSPLTGELFF. The whole variable domain, filled in from reference TRBV7-3 and TRBJ2-2, reads GAGVSQTPSNKVTEKGKYVELRCDPISGHTALYWYRQSLGQGPEFLIYFQGTGAADDSGLPNDRFFAVRPEGSVSTLKIQRTERGDSAVYLCASSPLTGELFFGEGSRLTVL.

CDR3 nucleotides: TGTGCCAGTAGTATAGCCGGGGAAGCTTTCTTT. Protein sequence: CASSIAGEAFF. This sequence joins TRBV19 and TRBJ1-1; unclear D gene. V shed 1 base and J shed 8 bases, with 5 bases lying between them. The CDR3 runs 11 residues. Germline-derived CDR1 and CDR2 are LNHDA and SQIVND (reference sequence).

The V gene is TRBV27, the J gene TRBJ1-2, with 7 bases that match TRBD1. Germline V gene lookup returns CDR1 MNHEY and CDR2 SMNVEV (reference sequence). The J segment lost 4 bases and the V segment lost 5 bases, leaving 25 bases of the junction unmatched. This CDR3 comprises 20 residues. Here the CDR3 reads CASSLGLTPGQRRLSYGYTF. The CDR3 bases are TGTGCCAGCAGTCTTGGTCTGACCCCGGGACAGAGAAGATTATCCTATGGCTACACCTTC.

This chain links TRBV30 with TRBJ1-5; D is possibly TRBD1 (6 bases). The CDR3 loop spans 13 amino acids. The ends were cut back, 4 bases at V and 4 bases at J, with 11 bases in the middle. CDR1 is GTSNPN, CDR2 SVGIG, per germline (reference sequence). The CDR3 region is CAWNPRGNQPQHF. For the CDR3, the DNA is TGTGCCTGGAACCCCAGGGGAAATCAGCCCCAGCATTTT. Together with reference TRBV30 and TRBJ1-5, the CDR3 gives the full variable domain: SQTIHQWPATLVQPVGSPLSLECTVEGTSNPNLYWYRQAAGRGLQLLFYSVGIGQISSEVPQNLSASRPQDRQFILSSKKLLLSDSGFYLCAWNPRGNQPQHFGDGTRLSIL.

The chain couples TRBV15 to TRBJ2-7; 7 bases align to TRBD1. Germline values: CDR1 LNHNV, CDR2 YYDKDF (reference sequence). This CDR3 spans 15 amino acids. V dropped 1 base and J dropped 1; count of bases not matched to a gene: 4. For the CDR3, the DNA is TGTGCCACCAGCAGAGGGACAGGACTTTCCTACGAGCAGTACTTC. This codes for CATSRGTGLSYEQYF.

J is TRBJ2-7 and V is TRBV11-3, with a weak D call TRBD1 (5 bases). The CDR3 spans 15 residues. V lost 5 bases and J 3 bases, leaving 17 bases between the germline ends. CDR1 and CDR2 (germline): SGHNT, YENEEA. The CDR3 is CASSPKMQGRYEQYF. DNA for the CDR3: TGTGCCAGCAGCCCAAAGATGCAGGGCCGCTACGAGCAGTACTTC.

The chain employs TRBV18 and TRBJ1-2; tentatively, D is TRBD1 (5 bases). Trimming removed 2 bases at V and 4 bases at J, with 17 bases between. The CDR3 is 16 amino acids. The germline V gene has CDR1 KGHSH and CDR2 LQKENI. CDR3 bases: TGTGCCAGCTCACCATATGGGGAGGGGCTCGGCTATGGCTACACCTTC. Translating it yields CASSPYGEGLGYGYTF.

The chain combines TRBV18 with TRBJ2-3; a possible D gene is TRBD1 (6 bases). The V and J ends lost 5 bases and 3 bases respectively, with 12 bases between them. Per germline, CDR1 KGHSH and CDR2 LQKENI. This CDR3 has 14 residues. CDR3 nucleotides: TGTGCCAGCTCAGTAAACAGGGAAACAGATACGCAGTATTTT. Protein sequence: CASSVNRETDTQYF.

This chain uses TRBV4-1 with TRBJ2-1, with TRBD2 identical over 11 bases. The CDR3 loop spans 16 amino acids. Trimming took 2 bases from V and 4 from J; bases not matched to a gene: 4. Germline V gene lookup returns CDR1 MGHRA and CDR2 YSYEKL. CDR3 loop: CASSQLGLAEYNEQFF. CDR3 DNA: TGCGCCAGCAGCCAACTGGGACTAGCGGAATACAATGAGCAGTTCTTC.

This chain links TRBV25-1 with TRBJ2-1; D is unclear. The CDR3 spans 14 residues. The germline V and J ends were trimmed by 0 bases and 2 bases, with 5 bases remaining between them. Germline values: CDR1 MGHDK, CDR2 SYGVNS. The chain's CDR3 is CASSEYGTYNEQFF. Here the CDR3 DNA reads TGTGCCAGCAGTGAATATGGCACCTACAATGAGCAGTTCTTC.

V usage is TRBV28 and J usage is TRBJ1-1; D not certain. V gave up 5 bases and J gave up 0 bases, with 10 bases separating them. Per the germline V gene, CDR1 is MDHEN and CDR2 is SYDVKM. The CDR3 runs 14 residues. Here the CDR3 reads CASSPRSMNTEAFF. CDR3 bases: TGTGCCAGCAGTCCGCGGAGTATGAACACTGAAGCTTTCTTT.

The rearrangement links TRBV2 to TRBJ2-3; D possibly corresponds to TRBD1 (6 bases). This CDR3 region has 18 residues. Germline V lookup: CDR1 SNHLY, CDR2 FYNNEI. V gave up 1 base and J gave up 1 base, with 18 bases separating them. In nucleotides, the CDR3 is TGTGCCAGCAGTGAAGTGGGAGCCTCAGCAGGGGGCACAGATACGCAGTATTTT. This codes for CASSEVGASAGGTDTQYF.

This sequence joins TRBV4-3 and TRBJ2-7; 8 positions agree with TRBD2. J gave up 4 bases and V 0 bases, and 5 bases lay outside the gene matches. The CDR3 spans 15 residues. Germline assignment: CDR1 LGHNA and CDR2 YSLEER. The CDR3 protein is CASSQDNSGAYEQYF. The CDR3 coding sequence is TGCGCCAGCAGCCAAGATAATAGCGGGGCATACGAGCAGTACTTC.

The rearrangement joins TRBV6-1 to TRBJ1-3; a possible D gene is TRBD1 (5 bases). Germline lookup yields CDR1 MNHNS and CDR2 SASEGT. The CDR3 spans 15 residues. Deletions cut 6 bases from V and 2 bases from J, with 14 bases between. The CDR3: CASRVGVSAGNTIYF. CDR3 sequence (DNA): TGTGCCAGCAGGGTAGGGGTTTCGGCTGGAAACACCATATATTTT.

CDR3 sequence: CASSWWAGNWNEQFF. Written as DNA, the CDR3 is TGTGCCAGCAGCTGGTGGGCGGGTAACTGGAATGAGCAGTTCTTC. The rearrangement links TRBV5-6 to TRBJ2-1, with D perhaps TRBD2 (5 bases). The V end lost 3 bases, the J end lost 7 bases, and 17 bases lay between the germline ends. CDR3 length equals 15 residues. Germline V gene lookup returns CDR1 SGHDT and CDR2 YYEEEE.

The V and J genes are TRBV19 and TRBJ2-7; maybe TRBD1 (5 bases). The CDR3 is 14 residues long. Per the germline V gene, CDR1 is LNHDA and CDR2 is SQIVND (reference sequence). V lost 3 bases and J lost 3, with 12 bases in between. CDR3 in DNA: TGTGCCAGTAGTATTCTGGGCAGGGTCTACGAGCAGTACTTC. Protein product: CASSILGRVYEQYF.

V usage is TRBV5-1 and J usage is TRBJ2-1; D is unresolved. Germline CDR1 is SGHRS and CDR2 is YFSETQ. V lost 3 bases, J lost 10 bases, and 8 bases lay in between. CDR3 length equals 11 residues. In DNA, the CDR3 is TGCGCCAGCAGCTCAGTCAGGGAGCAGTTCTTC. The encoded protein is CASSSVREQFF. The full variable domain, its missing parts supplied by reference TRBV5-1 and TRBJ2-1, is KAGVTQTPRYLIKTRGQQVTLSCSPISGHRSVSWYQQTPGQGLQFLFEYFSETQRNKGNFPGRFSGRQFSNSRSEMNVSTLELGDSALYLCASSSVREQFFGPGTRLTVL.

This clone has a single count. The rearrangement links TRBV4-2 to TRBJ1-6, with D unclear. From germline, CDR1 is LGHNA and CDR2 YNFKEQ. The CDR3 is made up of 16 amino acids. V was clipped by 0 bases and J by 6 bases, with 12 bases between them. The CDR3 region is CASSQDWSGSNSPLHF. In DNA form, the CDR3 reads TGTGCCAGCAGCCAAGATTGGTCGGGGAGTAATTCACCCCTCCACTTT.

V and J are TRBV30 and TRBJ2-2, with 8 bases aligning to TRBD1. V gave up 2 bases and J gave up 4 bases; unmatched junction bases: 6. Looked up from germline, CDR1 is GTSNPN and CDR2 is SVGIG (reference sequence). The CDR3 has 15 amino acids. CDR3 nucleotide sequence: TGTGCCTGGAGTCCAGGGGGCTTCGGCACCGGGGAGCTGTTTTTT. The encoded protein is CAWSPGGFGTGELFF.

The chain is built from TRBV5-4 and TRBJ1-1; 7 bases are shared with TRBD1. The CDR3 length is 16 residues. Trimming cost V 4 bases and J 0 bases; bases outside gene matches: 9. Germline assignment: CDR1 SGHNT and CDR2 YYREEE (reference sequence). The CDR3 sequence: CASSPSGTVLNTEAFF. In DNA form, the CDR3 reads TGTGCCAGCAGCCCATCCGGGACAGTTCTGAACACTGAAGCTTTCTTT.

Of note for this clone: At one end the junction does not follow the germline gene, possibly because of a read error. V is TRBV19 and J is TRBJ1-5, with D maybe TRBD1 (6 bases). This CDR3 spans 14 amino acids. Germline V lookup: CDR1 LNHDA, CDR2 SQIVND (reference sequence). The CDR3 DNA follows: TGTGCCAGTAATCAGGGGCAGGGGATGGGGCCCCAGAATTTT. Translating gives CASNQGQGMGPQNF.

The chain links TRBV3-1 (or the pseudogene TRBV3-2) to TRBJ2-5; no definite D call. The J call may not be correct, given that the DNA end is closer to TRBJ2-7. Germline V gene data show CDR1 as LGHDT and CDR2 as YNNKEL (reference sequence). The CDR3 sequence is 9 residues long. Here the CDR3 DNA reads TGTGCCAGCAGCATCGAGCAGTACTTC. Protein: CASSIEQYF.

This clone was observed a few times. The J gene is TRBJ1-5, the V gene TRBV30; a possible D gene is TRBD1 (6 bases). V dropped 3 bases and J dropped 0 bases, with 12 bases sitting between them. The CDR3 contains 15 residues. Germline V CDR1 and CDR2: GTSNPN, SVGIG (reference sequence). The CDR3 is CAWRGTFDSNQPQHF. Written as DNA, the CDR3 is TGTGCCTGGAGGGGGACATTTGATAGCAATCAGCCCCAGCATTTT.

There are a few counts of this clone. This chain connects TRBV7-6 to TRBJ1-1; D is uncertain. The CDR3 extends over 13 amino acids. Trimming removed 5 bases at V and 1 base at J, with 8 bases between. The germline V gene encodes CDR1 SGHVS and CDR2 FNYEAQ. This chain's CDR3 is CASSTGGNTEAFF. DNA for the CDR3: TGTGCCAGCAGCACCGGCGGGAACACTGAAGCTTTCTTT.

The gene calls are TRBV28 and TRBJ2-7; D is unclear. Trimming cost V 2 bases and J 4 bases, with 9 bases left between them. This CDR3 spans 13 amino acids. Germline loops: CDR1 MDHEN, CDR2 SYDVKM. The CDR3 nucleotides read TGTGCCAGCAGTTTACAGTACAGTTACGAGCAGTACTTC. Translating gives CASSLQYSYEQYF. The full variable domain, with the rest looked up from reference TRBV28 and TRBJ2-7, is DVKVTQSSRYLVKRTGEKVFLECVQDMDHENMFWYRQDPGLGLRLIYFSYDVKMKEKGDIPEGYSVSREKKERFSLILESASTNQTSMYLCASSLQYSYEQYFGPGTRLTVT.

The J gene is TRBJ1-3, the V gene TRBV10-1; D uncertain. The germline V and J ends were trimmed by 4 bases and 2 bases, with 12 bases remaining between them. Germline CDR1 and CDR2: WNHNN and SYGVQD (reference sequence). The CDR3 extends over 15 amino acids. The CDR3 DNA is TGCGCCAGCAGTGCGGAGCGGGCCCCTGGAAACACCATATATTTT. Translation gives CASSAERAPGNTIYF.

V and J are TRBV6-1 and TRBJ2-5; TRBD2 aligns across 10 bases. The J call could be wrong; TRBJ2-7 is a better fit for the DNA end. The CDR3 has 16 residues. CDR1 MNHNS and CDR2 SASEGT come from the germline V gene. CDR3 nucleotide sequence: TGTGCCAGCAGTGAAGCGGAACTAGCGGGATCCTACGAGCAGTACTTC. Its protein is CASSEAELAGSYEQYF.